A selection of T cell receptor beta chains follows, all from one sample in a study of T cells in Graves' hyperthyroidism and ophthalmopathy. TCRdb called the multiplex PCR reads again in MiXCR, with one record for every CDR3 protein. The data hold 550,000 to 650,000 distinct CDR3 sequences, with about 14% observed a single time. The sequenced material came from blood. The source of these receptors is a woman aged 25 to 39 with Graves' hyperthyroidism that later progressed to Graves' ophthalmopathy. Each CDR3 is given with its conserved first and last residue. Each record gives: J gene, clone size, D gene, V gene, CDR3 protein, CDR3 DNA. The D gene is left open where the match is weak. The size field is filled for only some rows; it gives once, few, many or a size class.

J gene: TRBJ2-1; clone size: .; D gene: TRBD2; V gene: TRBV4-1; CDR3 protein: CASSKLAGEVGAYNEQFF; CDR3 DNA: TGCGCCAGCAGTAAACTAGCGGGAGAAGTGGGGGCTTACAATGAGCAGTTCTTC
J gene: TRBJ2-1; clone size: many; D gene: TRBD1; V gene: TRBV7-3; CDR3 protein: CASSRTGGSDEQFF; CDR3 DNA: TGTGCCAGCAGCCGGACAGGGGGGAGCGATGAGCAGTTCTTC
J gene: TRBJ2-1; clone size: many; D gene: TRBD1; V gene: TRBV6-1; CDR3 protein: CASSSPGQGGTYNEQFF; CDR3 DNA: TGTGCCAGCAGTTCACCGGGACAGGGTGGGACCTACAATGAGCAGTTCTTC
J gene: TRBJ2-5; clone size: few; D gene: TRBD1; V gene: TRBV4-3; CDR3 protein: CASSQGIQGAKETQYF; CDR3 DNA: TGCGCCAGCAGCCAAGGAATTCAGGGGGCCAAAGAGACCCAGTACTTC
J gene: TRBJ2-7; clone size: .; D gene: TRBD1; V gene: TRBV7-9; CDR3 protein: CASSFRQGALDEQYF; CDR3 DNA: TGTGCCAGCAGCTTTCGACAGGGGGCTCTCGACGAGCAGTACTTC
J gene: TRBJ1-4; clone size: .; D gene: .; V gene: TRBV20-1; CDR3 protein: CSARAGMGEKLFF; CDR3 DNA: TGCAGTGCGAGAGCAGGGATGGGTGAAAAACTGTTTTTT
J gene: TRBJ2-3; clone size: few; D gene: TRBD2; V gene: TRBV10-3; CDR3 protein: CAISESGERTDTQYF; CDR3 DNA: TGTGCCATCAGTGAGAGCGGGGAGCGCACAGATACGCAGTATTTT
J gene: TRBJ2-3; clone size: many; D gene: TRBD2; V gene: TRBV24-1; CDR3 protein: CATSDQTSFGTDTQYF; CDR3 DNA: TGTGCCACCAGTGATCAGACTAGCTTTGGCACAGATACGCAGTATTTT
J gene: TRBJ1-1; clone size: many; D gene: .; V gene: TRBV10-3; CDR3 protein: CAISERVNTEAFF; CDR3 DNA: TGTGCCATCAGTGAGAGAGTCAACACTGAAGCTTTCTTT
J gene: TRBJ2-1; clone size: many; D gene: TRBD2; V gene: TRBV7-3; CDR3 protein: CASSQGLKNEQFF; CDR3 DNA: TGTGCCAGCAGCCAGGGACTAAAAAATGAGCAGTTCTTC
J gene: TRBJ1-1; clone size: many; D gene: TRBD1; V gene: TRBV20-1; CDR3 protein: CSAQGLGVNTEAFF; CDR3 DNA: TGCAGTGCACAGGGGCTTGGTGTGAACACTGAAGCTTTCTTT
J gene: TRBJ1-5; clone size: few; D gene: .; V gene: TRBV6-1; CDR3 protein: CASSPLRGTSNQPQHF; CDR3 DNA: TGTGCCAGCAGCCCCCTTCGAGGGACTAGCAATCAGCCCCAGCATTTT
J gene: TRBJ2-5; clone size: many; D gene: .; V gene: TRBV3-1; CDR3 protein: CASSQIQETQYF; CDR3 DNA: TGTGCCAGCAGCCAAATCCAAGAGACCCAGTACTTC
J gene: TRBJ1-2; clone size: many; D gene: .; V gene: TRBV11-2; CDR3 protein: CASSAVQPSANYGYTF; CDR3 DNA: TGTGCCAGCAGCGCGGTACAGCCATCAGCTAACTATGGCTACACCTTC
J gene: TRBJ2-3; clone size: many; D gene: TRBD2; V gene: TRBV10-3; CDR3 protein: CAIRTSGSPDTQYF; CDR3 DNA: TGTGCCATCAGGACTAGCGGGAGCCCAGATACGCAGTATTTT
J gene: TRBJ2-7; clone size: many; D gene: .; V gene: TRBV27; CDR3 protein: CASSLSSLYEQYF; CDR3 DNA: TGTGCCAGCAGTTTATCGTCCCTCTACGAGCAGTACTTC
J gene: TRBJ2-2; clone size: many; D gene: .; V gene: TRBV11-3; CDR3 protein: CASSLDGLNTGELFF; CDR3 DNA: TGTGCCAGCAGCCTGGACGGGCTAAACACCGGGGAGCTGTTTTTT
J gene: TRBJ1-5; clone size: many; D gene: .; V gene: TRBV28; CDR3 protein: CASTTSGNQPQHF; CDR3 DNA: TGTGCCAGCACTACCTCAGGGAATCAGCCCCAGCATTTT
J gene: TRBJ1-4; clone size: many; D gene: .; V gene: TRBV11-3; CDR3 protein: CASSRGGDLHEKLFF; CDR3 DNA: TGTGCCAGCAGCAGAGGTGGGGACCTCCATGAAAAACTGTTTTTT
J gene: TRBJ2-5; clone size: many; D gene: .; V gene: TRBV6-2/TRBV6-3; CDR3 protein: CASSSQVTETQYF; CDR3 DNA: TGTGCCAGCAGTTCTCAGGTCACTGAGACCCAGTACTTC
J gene: TRBJ2-7; clone size: .; D gene: TRBD1; V gene: TRBV7-9; CDR3 protein: CASSSGQGLWYEQYF; CDR3 DNA: TGTGCCAGCAGCTCGGGACAGGGCCTGTGGTACGAGCAGTACTTC
J gene: TRBJ1-2; clone size: .; D gene: TRBD1; V gene: TRBV28; CDR3 protein: CASSLDRATVSYGYTF; CDR3 DNA: TGTGCCAGCAGTTTGGACAGGGCCACCGTCAGTTATGGCTACACCTTC
J gene: TRBJ1-1; clone size: many; D gene: TRBD1; V gene: TRBV25-1; CDR3 protein: CASSPQGGSTTEAFF; CDR3 DNA: TGTGCCAGCAGTCCTCAGGGGGGCAGTACCACTGAAGCTTTCTTT
J gene: TRBJ2-7; clone size: many; D gene: .; V gene: TRBV29-1; CDR3 protein: CSVEVAPYEQYF; CDR3 DNA: TGCAGCGTTGAAGTGGCGCCTTACGAGCAGTACTTC
J gene: TRBJ2-7; clone size: many; D gene: TRBD2; V gene: TRBV10-3; CDR3 protein: CAIQRVLAGGENEQYF; CDR3 DNA: TGTGCCATCCAACGCGTTCTAGCGGGAGGTGAAAACGAGCAGTACTTC
J gene: TRBJ1-1; clone size: few; D gene: .; V gene: TRBV6-1; CDR3 protein: CASSEVLESPEAFF; CDR3 DNA: TGTGCCAGCAGTGAAGTATTGGAATCACCTGAAGCTTTCTTT
J gene: TRBJ2-1; clone size: many; D gene: .; V gene: TRBV10-3; CDR3 protein: CAISVGQGSNNEQFF; CDR3 DNA: TGTGCCATCAGTGTGGGGCAGGGTTCCAACAATGAGCAGTTCTTC
J gene: TRBJ2-3; clone size: .; D gene: TRBD2; V gene: TRBV12-3/TRBV12-4; CDR3 protein: CASRMTSGRPSTDTQYF; CDR3 DNA: TGTGCCAGCAGAATGACTAGCGGGAGACCCAGCACAGATACGCAGTATTTT
J gene: TRBJ1-6; clone size: many; D gene: .; V gene: TRBV9; CDR3 protein: CASSVEQSPYSPLHF; CDR3 DNA: TGTGCCAGCAGCGTAGAACAGTCTCCGTACTCACCCCTCCACTTT
J gene: TRBJ1-6; clone size: many; D gene: TRBD1; V gene: TRBV4-3; CDR3 protein: CASSSTDRGNSPLHF; CDR3 DNA: TGCGCCAGCAGCTCAACGGACAGGGGTAATTCACCCCTCCACTTT
J gene: TRBJ2-5; clone size: many; D gene: TRBD1; V gene: TRBV28; CDR3 protein: CASSLRTGWQETQYF; CDR3 DNA: TGTGCCAGCAGTTTAAGGACAGGGTGGCAAGAGACCCAGTACTTC
J gene: TRBJ1-1; clone size: many; D gene: .; V gene: TRBV30; CDR3 protein: CAWDKTFGQLNTEAFF; CDR3 DNA: TGTGCCTGGGATAAAACGTTCGGACAGCTTAACACTGAAGCTTTCTTT
J gene: TRBJ1-4; clone size: .; D gene: .; V gene: TRBV19; CDR3 protein: CASSIARGVSDEKLFF; CDR3 DNA: TGTGCCAGTAGTATTGCCAGGGGCGTTTCGGATGAAAAACTGTTTTTT
J gene: TRBJ1-1; clone size: many; D gene: .; V gene: TRBV5-1; CDR3 protein: CASSLTDFMNTEAFF; CDR3 DNA: TGCGCCAGCTCACTGACGGATTTTATGAACACTGAAGCTTTCTTT
J gene: TRBJ2-2; clone size: few; D gene: .; V gene: TRBV24-1; CDR3 protein: CATSDSPANTGELFF; CDR3 DNA: TGTGCCACCAGTGATTCCCCCGCGAACACCGGGGAGCTGTTTTTT
J gene: TRBJ1-4; clone size: .; D gene: .; V gene: TRBV5-4; CDR3 protein: CASSQARAGEKLFF; CDR3 DNA: TGTGCCAGCAGCCAAGCCAGGGCGGGTGAAAAACTGTTTTTT
J gene: TRBJ2-1; clone size: many; D gene: TRBD2; V gene: TRBV5-6; CDR3 protein: CASSITSGSYNEQFF; CDR3 DNA: TGTGCCAGCAGCATCACTAGCGGGTCTTACAATGAGCAGTTCTTC
J gene: TRBJ2-1; clone size: many; D gene: TRBD2; V gene: TRBV7-6; CDR3 protein: CASSLVPWAGGSSYNEQFF; CDR3 DNA: TGTGCCAGCAGCTTAGTCCCGTGGGCGGGAGGCAGCTCCTACAATGAGCAGTTCTTC
J gene: TRBJ2-7; clone size: many; D gene: .; V gene: TRBV3-1; CDR3 protein: CASSPQGSGEQYF; CDR3 DNA: TGTGCCAGCAGCCCTCAGGGTTCCGGCGAGCAGTACTTC
J gene: TRBJ2-4; clone size: .; D gene: .; V gene: TRBV19; CDR3 protein: CASLDRGAENIQYF; CDR3 DNA: TGTGCCAGTCTCGATAGGGGGGCCGAAAACATTCAGTACTTC
J gene: TRBJ1-1; clone size: many; D gene: TRBD1; V gene: TRBV3-1; CDR3 protein: CASIPQGGKGMITEAFF; CDR3 DNA: TGTGCCAGCATACCCCAGGGGGGAAAGGGAATGATCACTGAAGCTTTCTTT
J gene: TRBJ2-5; clone size: many; D gene: .; V gene: TRBV2; CDR3 protein: CASSRVQETQYF; CDR3 DNA: TGTGCCAGCAGTAGGGTTCAAGAGACCCAGTACTTC
J gene: TRBJ1-5; clone size: few; D gene: TRBD1; V gene: TRBV5-1; CDR3 protein: CASSAGQGGEQPQHF; CDR3 DNA: TGCGCCAGCAGCGCCGGACAGGGAGGAGAGCAGCCCCAGCATTTT
J gene: TRBJ2-1; clone size: many; D gene: TRBD2; V gene: TRBV28; CDR3 protein: CASSPRLGTSGRHNEQFF; CDR3 DNA: TGTGCCAGCAGCCCCCGACTTGGGACTAGCGGGAGACACAATGAGCAGTTCTTC
J gene: TRBJ1-1; clone size: many; D gene: .; V gene: TRBV6-1; CDR3 protein: CASSLEVDTEAFF; CDR3 DNA: TGTGCCAGCAGTCTGGAGGTGGACACTGAAGCTTTCTTT
J gene: TRBJ2-4; clone size: many; D gene: TRBD1; V gene: TRBV5-1; CDR3 protein: CASSLGQGQNIQYF; CDR3 DNA: TGCGCCAGCAGCTTGGGACAGGGGCAAAACATTCAGTACTTC
J gene: TRBJ1-5; clone size: many; D gene: .; V gene: TRBV12-3/TRBV12-4; CDR3 protein: CASSFEREVQPQHF; CDR3 DNA: TGTGCCAGCAGTTTTGAGAGGGAAGTTCAGCCCCAGCATTTT